This T cell receptor beta chain was identified in a study of blood T cell repertoires in COVID-19. Across the study: Samples came from the United States, Italy and Spain, spanning acute and convalescent COVID-19. PBMCs, B-cell-depleted T cells, or T cells provided the cDNA or gDNA that made up the material.

This clone has just one count. This specimen includes other DNA sequences encoding the same CDR3. Study processing details: Researchers report that nucleated cell counts were estimated from reference gene primer amplification. TCRdb keeps only in-frame clones here, not all; method: immunoSEQ multiplex PCR. V and J calls and clone size are given by that table; D and trimming were obtained from the DNA. The top ten clones hold under 3% of a sample with 250,000 to 400,000 clones, roughly 90% of them seen once. The CDR3 extends over 16 amino acids. Germline CDR1 is MNHEY and CDR2 is SMNVEV (reference sequence). Trimming pared 6 bases from V and 2 bases from J, leaving 17 bases between. Followed longitudinally, the Seattle patients had been enrolled during active infection.

The TCR comes from a woman aged 25 to 39 with COVID-19, enrolled during active disease. The chain combines TRBV27 with TRBJ1-5; D is possibly TRBD1 (5 bases). Sequencing was carried out using peripheral blood. CDR3: CASRPTDTNGNQPQHF. CDR3 in DNA: TGTGCCAGCAGACCGACGGACACGAACGGCAATCAGCCCCAGCATTTT.